The 13 T cell receptor beta chains given below trace back to one sample, sequenced in a study of cytomegalovirus exposure and HLA in healthy donors. TCRdb's copy holds only in-frame clones and misses some; the assay was immunoSEQ multiplex PCR. The sample comprises over 45,000 clones, 88% of which are singletons, and 6.7% rests with the top ten. Sequencing was done on a sample of PBMCs. All receptors come from a woman in her 30s in good health and CMV-seronegative.

A word on this clone: Sequence at one end of the junction differs from germline and may be a read error. V usage is TRBV2 and J usage is TRBJ1-1; 8 nucleotides agree with TRBD1. The CDR3 is 15 amino acids. From germline, CDR1 is SNHLY and CDR2 FYNNEI. The DNA for the CDR3 is TGTGCCAGCAGTGGGGTAAAGACAGGGGCCCTGAAGGGGATCTTT. It codes for CASSGVKTGALKGIF.

The rearrangement links TRBV15 to TRBJ1-4, with 7 bases fitting TRBD1. This CDR3 comprises 15 residues. With 6 bases clipped from V and 3 bases from J, the junction kept 7 bases outside the gene matches. Germline CDR1 reads LNHNV; CDR2 reads YYDKDF (reference sequence). CDR3 sequence (DNA): TGTGCCACCAGAACCACAGGGGCCTCTAATGAAAAACTGTTTTTT. As protein: CATRTTGASNEKLFF.

This clone was seen a single time. This chain links TRBV11-2 with TRBJ1-2; D gene unclear. This CDR3 comprises 12 residues. Germline values: CDR1 SGHAT, CDR2 FQNNGV. The germline V and J ends were trimmed by 2 bases and 8 bases, with 9 bases remaining between them. As DNA, the CDR3 is TGTGCCAGCAGCTTAACCCGAGGCGGCTACACCTTC. It encodes CASSLTRGGYTF.

The sample holds one count of this clone. This chain links TRBV2 with TRBJ2-1; a weak D match, TRBD2 (5 bases). The germline V and J ends were trimmed by 8 bases and 0 bases, with 17 bases remaining between them. Germline CDR1 reads SNHLY; CDR2 reads FYNNEI. The CDR3 loop spans 16 amino acids. The DNA for the CDR3 is TGTGCCAGCGTCTTCCTAATAGGGAGCTCCTACAATGAGCAGTTCTTC. This translates into CASVFLIGSSYNEQFF.

The chain links TRBV7-9 to TRBJ2-7; D call uncertain. CDR3 length: 13 residues. V was pared by 2 bases and J by 6 bases, with 11 bases between. Germline lookup yields CDR1 SEHNR and CDR2 FQNEAQ (reference sequence). The CDR3, as DNA: TGTGCCAGCAGCTTAACACGTACAACCGAGCAGTACTTC. Its translation: CASSLTRTTEQYF.

The V and J genes are TRBV28 and TRBJ1-5, with D perhaps TRBD1 (5 bases). The ends were cut back, 4 bases at V and 7 bases at J, with 11 bases in the middle. This CDR3 has 13 amino acids. Germline-derived CDR1 and CDR2 are MDHEN and SYDVKM. The CDR3 spells CASSSDIWQPQHF. The CDR3 DNA follows: TGTGCCAGCAGTTCGGACATCTGGCAGCCCCAGCATTTT.

In this sample, this clone turned up once. The chain has TRBV7-2 and TRBJ2-7, with 7 bases identical to TRBD2. The germline CDR1 and CDR2 sequences are SGHTA and FQGNSA. The CDR3 contains 14 residues. V trimming: 6 bases; J trimming: 7 bases; junction bases outside the gene matches: 12. CDR3 bases: TGTGCCAGCAGGGTGGAGGGAGGGCCATTTGAGCAGTACTTC. Translating it yields CASRVEGGPFEQYF.

The gene calls are TRBV27 and TRBJ2-1; D perhaps matches TRBD2 (5 bases). Germline lookup yields CDR1 MNHEY and CDR2 SMNVEV (reference sequence). This CDR3 is 14 amino acids long. V lost 4 bases and J 8 bases, leaving 15 bases between the germline ends. CDR3 amino acids: CASSSPLLAYEQFF. CDR3 coding DNA: TGTGCCAGCAGTTCCCCCCTGCTAGCATATGAGCAGTTCTTC.

The CDR3 loop reads CASSYPGLNTGELFF. Here the CDR3 DNA reads TGTGCCAGCAGTTACCCGGGACTGAACACCGGGGAGCTGTTTTTT. This chain joins TRBV6-6 and TRBJ2-2; possibly TRBD2 for D (6 bases). The germline CDR1 and CDR2 sequences are MNHNY and SVGAGI (reference sequence). The V end lost 2 bases, the J end lost 1 base, and 8 bases lay between the germline ends. The CDR3 consists of 15 residues.

The J gene is TRBJ2-3, the V gene TRBV5-1, with 10 bases that match TRBD1. Trimming removed 4 bases from V and 4 bases from J; junction bases left unmatched: 9. The germline V gene encodes CDR1 SGHRS and CDR2 YFSETQ. The CDR3 runs 16 residues. The CDR3 loop is CASSGAGQGGSDTQYF. For the CDR3, the DNA is TGCGCCAGCAGCGGGGCCGGACAGGGGGGGTCAGATACGCAGTATTTT.

This sequence joins TRBV4-2 and TRBJ2-1; no definite D call. The germline gives CDR1 LGHNA, CDR2 YNFKEQ. V was clipped by 2 bases and J by 2 bases, with 13 bases between them. CDR3 length equals 16 residues. The CDR3 reads CASSQLASGTYNEQFF. CDR3 bases: TGTGCCAGCAGCCAATTAGCATCCGGCACCTACAATGAGCAGTTCTTC.

J is TRBJ2-3 and V is TRBV2, with D unresolved. Germline CDR1 and CDR2: SNHLY and FYNNEI. The CDR3 loop spans 14 amino acids. V lost 3 bases and J lost 2, with 9 bases in between. CDR3 residues: CASSEWSNTDTQYF. Written as DNA, the CDR3 is TGTGCCAGCAGTGAGTGGTCTAACACAGATACGCAGTATTTT.

The V and J genes are TRBV18 and TRBJ2-5; D not certain. Per germline, CDR1 KGHSH and CDR2 LQKENI. The CDR3 consists of 13 residues. The V and J ends lost 3 bases and 5 bases respectively, with 10 bases between them. The chain's CDR3 is CASSPSVRETQYF. The CDR3 DNA reads TGTGCCAGCTCACCTTCCGTGCGGGAGACCCAGTACTTC. The whole variable domain, remainder taken from reference TRBV18 and TRBJ2-5, is NAGVMQNPRHLVRRRGQEARLRCSPMKGHSHVYWYRQLPEEGLKFMVYLQKENIIDESGMPKERFSAEFPKEGPSILRIQQVVRGDSAAYFCASSPSVRETQYFGPGTRLLVL.